Below are 23 T cell receptor beta chains sequenced from a single sample in a study of cytomegalovirus exposure and HLA in healthy donors. The PCR used 60 Vbeta and 13 Jbeta primers. Clones were sequenced by immunoSEQ multiplex PCR, and TCRdb holds only the in-frame ones, with some missing. The listing contains over 200,000 clones. Sequencing was done on a sample of PBMCs. Receptor source: a young woman in good health and CMV-seropositive.

The genes are TRBV6-1 and TRBJ1-2; D gene unclear. The germline gives CDR1 MNHNS, CDR2 SASEGT. V lost 0 bases and J lost 4, with 9 bases in between. The length of the CDR3 is 14 residues. The CDR3: CASSEAAGFYGYTF. In nucleotides, the CDR3 is TGTGCCAGCAGTGAAGCAGCGGGATTCTATGGCTACACCTTC.

The V call is TRBV6-1, the J call TRBJ1-1; possible D gene TRBD1, 5 bases. CDR3 length equals 14 residues. V dropped 3 bases and J dropped 3 bases, with 11 bases sitting between them. The germline V gene encodes CDR1 MNHNS and CDR2 SASEGT. CDR3 sequence: CASSDRALDTEAFF. The CDR3 nucleotides are TGTGCCAGCAGTGACAGGGCGCTGGACACTGAAGCTTTCTTT.

The J gene is TRBJ1-1, the V gene TRBV19, with 7 positions matching TRBD1. CDR3 length: 14 amino acids. V was clipped by 3 bases and J by 4 bases; unmatched bases: 5. Germline-derived CDR1 and CDR2 are LNHDA and SQIVND (reference sequence). The CDR3 is CASSIQGGSTEAFF. CDR3 coding DNA: TGTGCCAGTAGTATTCAAGGGGGCAGCACTGAAGCTTTCTTT.

The chain combines TRBV7-6 with TRBJ2-7; 8 nucleotides match TRBD2. The CDR3 is 16 amino acids. V lost 5 bases to trimming and J lost 1 base; unmatched junction nucleotides: 10. Germline-derived CDR1 and CDR2 are SGHVS and FNYEAQ. The CDR3 DNA is TGTGCCAGCAGCCGGGGGGCATCTAGCGGGTCCTACGAGCAGTACTTC. It codes for CASSRGASSGSYEQYF.

In the case of this clone: Other nucleotide sequences in the sample specify the same CDR3. The chain joins TRBV6-5 to TRBJ2-7, with a possible D match to TRBD1 (6 bases). Germline-derived CDR1 and CDR2 are MNHEY and SVGAGI. The CDR3 has 15 residues. Trimming pared 2 bases from V and 5 bases from J, leaving 16 bases between. Here the CDR3 reads CASSYKRAGENEQYF. The CDR3 DNA follows: TGTGCCAGCAGTTACAAAAGGGCAGGGGAAAACGAGCAGTACTTC.

J is TRBJ1-1 and V is TRBV20-1; D is uncertain. The CDR3 has 9 residues. V lost 8 bases and J 6 bases, leaving 7 bases between the germline ends. Germline CDR1 is DFQATT and CDR2 is SNEGSKA (reference sequence). CDR3 region: CSPVSEAFF. In nucleotides, the CDR3 is TGCAGTCCGGTTTCTGAAGCTTTCTTT.

V usage is TRBV28 and J usage is TRBJ1-2; TRBD1 might be the D (6 bases). Germline CDR1 and CDR2: MDHEN and SYDVKM. This CDR3 is built from 14 residues. V lost 6 bases, J lost 4 bases, and 15 bases lay in between. Here the CDR3 reads CASSPTTGIYGYTF. The CDR3 DNA reads as TGTGCCAGCAGCCCTACTACAGGGATCTATGGCTACACCTTC.

This rearrangement joins TRBV5-1 to TRBJ1-2; TRBD1 is a possible D gene (5 bases). Trimming cost V 2 bases and J 5 bases, with 16 bases left between them. CDR3 size: 15 residues. Germline loops: CDR1 SGHRS, CDR2 YFSETQ. In DNA form, the CDR3 reads TGCGCCAGCAGCTTCGGAGGGACCGAGGTTTATGGCTACACCTTC. This encodes CASSFGGTEVYGYTF.

The CDR3 sequence is CASSLALVGGAYNEQFF. The DNA of the CDR3 is TGTGCCAGCAGTTTAGCCCTAGTGGGAGGTGCCTACAATGAGCAGTTCTTC. The chain recombines TRBV27 with TRBJ2-1; the D gene is possibly TRBD2 (6 bases). Germline-derived CDR1 and CDR2 are MNHEY and SMNVEV (reference sequence). CDR3 length equals 17 residues. Trimming cost V 2 bases and J 2 bases, with 16 bases left between them.

The chain carries TRBV7-8 and TRBJ2-7; TRBD1 matches at 9 bases. The germline gives CDR1 SGHVS, CDR2 FQNEAQ. The trim removed 9 bases at V and 2 bases at J, leaving 2 bases unmatched. The CDR3 covers 12 residues. Written as DNA, the CDR3 is TGTGCCAGTCGGGACAGGGCCTACGAGCAGTACTTC. The encoded protein is CASRDRAYEQYF.

The chain couples TRBV4-3 to TRBJ2-5; no firm D call. The J call is doubtful: the DNA matches TRBJ2-7 better. This CDR3 region has 14 residues. The germline V gene encodes CDR1 LGHNA and CDR2 YSLEER. This CDR3 reads CASSQDLRPYEQYF. CDR3 DNA sequence: TGCGCCAGCAGCCAAGATCTCAGGCCGTACGAGCAGTACTTC.

This chain joins TRBV5-1 and TRBJ1-1, with a tentative D call TRBD1 (6 bases). Trimming pared 1 base from V and 0 bases from J, leaving 13 bases between. The CDR3 is made up of 16 amino acids. Germline lookup yields CDR1 SGHRS and CDR2 YFSETQ. CDR3 loop: CASSLIGGQLNTEAFF. Here the CDR3 DNA reads TGCGCCAGCAGCTTGATTGGCGGACAGTTGAACACTGAAGCTTTCTTT.

The chain has TRBV10-3 and TRBJ1-1; D is possibly TRBD1 (6 bases). Trimming cost V 5 bases and J 0 bases, with 7 bases left between them. The CDR3 extends over 13 amino acids. The germline V gene encodes CDR1 ENHRY and CDR2 SYGVKD. In DNA form, the CDR3 reads TGTGCCATCAGTAGGACAGTGAACACTGAAGCTTTCTTT. Protein: CAISRTVNTEAFF.

The chain employs TRBV27 and TRBJ2-5; D call uncertain. Trimming took 8 bases from V and 7 from J, leaving 17 bases between them. The CDR3 has 13 amino acids. The germline V gene encodes CDR1 MNHEY and CDR2 SMNVEV (reference sequence). CDR3 loop: CASGSFDLGTQYF. The CDR3 nucleotides are TGTGCCAGCGGGTCGTTTGACTTGGGGACCCAGTACTTC.

The rearrangement uses TRBV5-4 and TRBJ2-3, with D possibly being TRBD2 (7 bases). The CDR3 is 17 residues long. V lost 3 bases and J 0 bases, leaving 17 bases between the germline ends. Looked up from germline, CDR1 is SGHNT and CDR2 is YYREEE (reference sequence). DNA of the CDR3: TGTGCCAGCAGCTATTTTTGGGGGGGGGCCAGCACAGATACGCAGTATTTT. It specifies CASSYFWGGASTDTQYF.

The CDR3, as DNA: TGTGCCAGCAGCCTTCGGGGGGAGAACTACGAGCAGTACTTC. Translating gives CASSLRGENYEQYF. The V gene is TRBV11-3, the J gene TRBJ2-7, with 7 bases matching TRBD2. Trimming cost V 5 bases and J 3 bases; bases outside gene matches: 7. CDR3 length: 14 residues. Germline values: CDR1 SGHNT, CDR2 YENEEA. Complete variable domain (other parts from reference TRBV11-3 and TRBJ2-7): EAGVVQSPRYKIIEKKQPVAFWCNPISGHNTLYWYLQNLGQGPELLIRYENEEAVDDSQLPKDRFSAERLKGVDSTLKIQPAELGDSAVYLCASSLRGENYEQYFGPGTRLTVT.

This sequence joins TRBV5-1 and TRBJ1-4, with D possibly being TRBD1 (5 bases). Germline values: CDR1 SGHRS, CDR2 YFSETQ. Trimming removed 3 bases from V and 3 bases from J, with 12 bases in between. The CDR3 covers 15 residues. The CDR3 bases are TGCGCCAGCAGCTATCGAGGGGAGGCTAATGAAAAACTGTTTTTT. Translated: CASSYRGEANEKLFF.

The chain links TRBV6-5 to TRBJ1-5; tentatively, D is TRBD1 (6 bases). This CDR3 is built from 13 residues. Germline V gene data show CDR1 as MNHEY and CDR2 as SVGAGI. V lost 8 bases and J 7 bases, leaving 15 bases between the germline ends. For the CDR3, the DNA is TGTGCCAGCGCCCCAGGGGTCGGACAGCCCCAGCATTTT. As protein: CASAPGVGQPQHF.

The chain recombines TRBV6-6 with TRBJ1-1, with D uncertain. This CDR3 is 12 amino acids long. CDR1 MNHNY and CDR2 SVGAGI come from the germline V gene (reference sequence). Deletions cut 8 bases from V and 4 bases from J, with 11 bases between. As DNA, the CDR3 is TGTGCCAGCGTCCCCGGGTCCACTGAAGCTTTCTTT. Translation: CASVPGSTEAFF.

CDR3 in DNA: TGTGCCAGCTCACCACAGGGGAATGCGCACACTGAAGCTTTCTTT. This codes for CASSPQGNAHTEAFF. This sequence joins TRBV18 and TRBJ1-1, with D perhaps TRBD1 (5 bases). Germline loops: CDR1 KGHSH, CDR2 LQKENI. The CDR3 is 15 amino acids. Trimming stripped 1 base from V and 3 bases from J, with 12 bases between.

V usage is TRBV30 and J usage is TRBJ2-7; 9 positions agree with TRBD1. J lost 6 bases, V lost 4 bases, and 13 bases had no gene match. This CDR3 comprises 15 residues. Per the germline V gene, CDR1 is GTSNPN and CDR2 is SVGIG (reference sequence). The DNA for the CDR3 is TGTGCCTGGATCACCTCCGGGACAGGGTGCGGCGAGCAGTACTTC. Protein: CAWITSGTGCGEQYF.

The V and J genes are TRBV19 and TRBJ2-1; 9 bases map to TRBD2. The germline V gene encodes CDR1 LNHDA and CDR2 SQIVND (reference sequence). CDR3 length: 15 amino acids. J was trimmed by 6 bases and V by 0 bases; bases with no gene match: 3. The CDR3 nucleotides read TGTGCCAGTAGTATAGATAGCGGGAGCCTCAATGAGCAGTTCTTC. This sequence encodes CASSIDSGSLNEQFF.

This rearrangement joins TRBV29-1 to TRBJ2-5; 12 bases align to TRBD2. The CDR3 consists of 15 residues. V gave up 6 bases and J gave up 4 bases; unmatched junction bases: 9. The germline CDR1 and CDR2 sequences are SQVTM and ANQGSEA. DNA of the CDR3: TGCAGCGTCGCAATCTCTAGCGGGGGGGCAGAGACCCAGTACTTC. Translation gives CSVAISSGGAETQYF.